These 23 T cell receptor beta chains came from one sample sequenced in a study of blood T cell repertoires in COVID-19. The data were produced by immunoSEQ multiplex PCR, yet TCRdb's version contains in-frame clones alone and is incomplete. Counted here are under 150,000 clones, more than 90% occurring once; the ten biggest clones make up 3.5% to 5.5%. Material: peripheral blood. The receptors come from a man aged 60 to 75 with COVID-19, enrolled during active disease.

The chain couples TRBV19 to TRBJ2-2; possible D gene TRBD1, 6 bases. CDR1 and CDR2 (germline): LNHDA, SQIVND (reference sequence). V gave up 4 bases and J gave up 0 bases, with 12 bases separating them. This CDR3 has 16 amino acids. The CDR3 loop is CASSKQGFANTGELFF. The CDR3 coding sequence is TGTGCCAGTAGTAAACAGGGTTTTGCGAACACCGGGGAGCTGTTTTTT. Combining the CDR3 with reference TRBV19 and TRBJ2-2 gives the whole variable domain DGGITQSPKYLFRKEGQNVTLSCEQNLNHDAMYWYRQDPGQGLRLIYYSQIVNDFQKGDIAEGYSVSREKKESFPLTVTSAQKNPTAFYLCASSKQGFANTGELFFGEGSRLTVL.

V is TRBV27 and J is TRBJ1-2; D possibly corresponds to TRBD1 (5 bases). The CDR3 runs to 12 residues. Germline CDR1 MNHEY, CDR2 SMNVEV (reference sequence). V lost 5 bases and J 5 bases, leaving 9 bases between the germline ends. CDR3 residues: CASSTQGYGYTF. The CDR3 DNA reads TGTGCCAGCAGTACCCAGGGTTATGGCTACACCTTC.

The rearrangement uses TRBV7-8 and TRBJ2-5, with 7 bases identical to TRBD1. The J segment lost 5 bases and the V segment lost 5 bases, leaving 8 bases of the junction unmatched. Germline V CDR1 and CDR2: SGHVS, FQNEAQ. The CDR3 contains 14 residues. The CDR3 sequence: CASSRDSEVETQYF. The CDR3 nucleotides read TGTGCCAGCAGCCGGGACAGCGAGGTTGAGACCCAGTACTTC.

This clone has a single count. The V and J genes are TRBV7-9 and TRBJ1-1; TRBD1 agrees at 7 bases. This CDR3 has 12 amino acids. The germline gives CDR1 SEHNR, CDR2 FQNEAQ (reference sequence). With 6 bases clipped from V and 9 bases from J, the junction kept 7 bases outside the gene matches. CDR3 coding DNA: TGTGCCAGCAGGCGCGACAGGGACCAAGCTTTCTTT. It yields the protein CASRRDRDQAFF. Full variable domain (rest looked up from reference TRBV7-9 and TRBJ1-1): DTGVSQNPRHKITKRGQNVTFRCDPISEHNRLYWYRQTLGQGPEFLTYFQNEAQLEKSRLLSDRFSAERPKGSFSTLEIQRTEQGDSAMYLCASRRDRDQAFFGQGTRLTVV.

The chain carries TRBV30 and TRBJ1-6; a possible D gene is TRBD1 (5 bases). V gave up 2 bases and J gave up 0 bases, with 17 bases separating them. The CDR3 consists of 18 residues. Germline loops: CDR1 GTSNPN, CDR2 SVGIG (reference sequence). The CDR3 region is CAWSSQGLGSSYNSPLHF. The CDR3 coding sequence is TGTGCCTGGAGTAGTCAGGGACTGGGGAGCTCCTATAATTCACCCCTCCACTTT.

V and J are TRBV30 and TRBJ1-1; TRBD1 is a possible D gene (5 bases). V lost 5 bases, J lost 0 bases, and 13 bases lay in between. The CDR3 is made up of 14 amino acids. CDR1 GTSNPN and CDR2 SVGIG come from the germline V gene (reference sequence). In DNA, the CDR3 is TGTGCCTGGGGGTTCGACAGCATGAACACTGAAGCTTTCTTT. Protein product: CAWGFDSMNTEAFF.

This clone was detected only once. The chain employs TRBV5-4 and TRBJ1-4; the match to TRBD1 covers 9 bases. The CDR3 contains 14 residues. The junction had 5 bases not matched to a gene; V was cut back by 4 bases and J by 7 bases. Germline CDR1 is SGHNT and CDR2 is YYREEE (reference sequence). CDR3 nucleotides: TGTGCCAGCAGCGACCGGGACAGGGTTGAAAAACTGTTTTTT. Residues: CASSDRDRVEKLFF.

The chain employs TRBV6-5 and TRBJ1-1; 9 bases map to TRBD1. In germline, CDR1 is MNHEY, CDR2 SVGAGI. The CDR3 length is 15 residues. J lost 5 bases, V lost 4 bases, and 8 bases had no gene match. CDR3 in DNA: TGTGCCAGCAGTTCTCCGGGACAGGGCCGGACTGAAGCTTTCTTT. Protein product: CASSSPGQGRTEAFF.

The chain uses TRBV11-3 and TRBJ2-7, with 9 bases aligning to TRBD1. V lost 4 bases to trimming and J lost 0 bases; unmatched junction nucleotides: 10. The germline gives CDR1 SGHNT, CDR2 YENEEA. The CDR3 length is 17 residues. DNA for the CDR3: TGTGCCAGCAGCTGGGGACAGGGTTTTGAGGGCTCCTACGAGCAGTACTTC. Translation gives CASSWGQGFEGSYEQYF.

The genes are TRBV7-2 and TRBJ2-2; 7 bases line up with TRBD2. The CDR3 covers 16 residues. V trimming: 5 bases; J trimming: 7 bases; junction bases outside the gene matches: 13. The germline gives CDR1 SGHTA, CDR2 FQGNSA. The CDR3 here is CASSPQGGRAGGELFF. In DNA, the CDR3 is TGTGCCAGCAGCCCCCAAGGAGGGAGGGCCGGCGGGGAGCTGTTTTTT. The variable domain in full, completed from reference TRBV7-2 and TRBJ2-2, reads GAGVSQSPSNKVTEKGKDVELRCDPISGHTALYWYRQSLGQGLEFLIYFQGNSAPDKSGLPSDRFSAERTGGSVSTLTIQRTQQEDSAVYLCASSPQGGRAGGELFFGEGSRLTVL.

This chain uses TRBV24-1 with TRBJ1-2, with D unclear. V was cut by 0 bases and J by 8 bases, with 12 bases left in between. This CDR3 comprises 14 residues. Germline CDR1 and CDR2: KGHDR and SFDVKD. This CDR3 is CATSDLPGRGGYTF. CDR3 DNA sequence: TGTGCCACCAGTGATTTGCCAGGCCGCGGGGGCTACACCTTC.

The V and J genes are TRBV28 and TRBJ2-1, with unresolved D. CDR3 length: 12 amino acids. Trimming cost V 1 base and J 7 bases, with 5 bases left between them. Germline values: CDR1 MDHEN, CDR2 SYDVKM. The CDR3 loop is CASSLSLNEQFF. In nucleotides, the CDR3 is TGTGCCAGCAGTTTATCCCTGAATGAGCAGTTCTTC.

The V gene is TRBV5-1, the J gene TRBJ1-1; 7 bases map to TRBD1. In germline, CDR1 is SGHRS, CDR2 YFSETQ. The CDR3 runs to 15 residues. V trimming: 6 bases; J trimming: 10 bases; junction bases outside the gene matches: 18. The CDR3 bases are TGCGCCAGCACCGGCCGAGATACCGGGACAGAGTCAGCTTTCTTT. Amino acid sequence: CASTGRDTGTESAFF.

The sample holds one count of this clone. This rearrangement joins TRBV7-8 to TRBJ1-5, with D possibly being TRBD1 (6 bases). Germline CDR1 reads SGHVS; CDR2 reads FQNEAQ. Trimming shortened V by 5 bases and J by 3 bases, and 14 bases separated the two germline ends. CDR3 length: 15 residues. The CDR3 sequence: CASSGYTGFNQPQHF. CDR3 sequence (DNA): TGTGCCAGCAGCGGCTACACAGGGTTCAATCAGCCCCAGCATTTT.

The rearrangement links TRBV5-1 to TRBJ1-1; maybe TRBD1 (6 bases). Germline V lookup: CDR1 SGHRS, CDR2 YFSETQ. V gave up 4 bases and J gave up 4 bases, with 17 bases separating them. The CDR3 is made up of 15 amino acids. The CDR3: CASSLLQGGATEAFF. In nucleotides, the CDR3 is TGCGCCAGCAGCCTACTACAGGGTGGTGCCACTGAAGCTTTCTTT.

The genes are TRBV6-2 or TRBV6-3 and TRBJ1-2, with D perhaps TRBD1 (6 bases). The CDR3 is 14 amino acids. V lost 5 bases, J lost 4 bases, and 14 bases lay in between. Germline loops: CDR1 MNHEY, CDR2 SVGEGT. For the CDR3, the DNA is TGTGCCAGCAGTCCCCCGGACAGATTCTATGGCTACACCTTC. Translated, it gives CASSPPDRFYGYTF.

The chain combines TRBV12-5 with TRBJ1-4; 8 bases agree with TRBD1. V was pared by 5 bases and J by 2 bases, with 10 bases of the junction left unmatched. Germline loops: CDR1 LGHNT, CDR2 FRNRAP. This CDR3 has 17 residues. Here the CDR3 DNA reads TGTGCTAGTGGTCCCGGACAGGGCTGGTCTACTAATGAAAAACTGTTTTTT. Translated: CASGPGQGWSTNEKLFF. Together with reference TRBV12-5 and TRBJ1-4, the CDR3 gives the full variable domain: DARVTQTPRHKVTEMGQEVTMRCQPILGHNTVFWYRQTMMQGLELLAYFRNRAPLDDSGMPKDRFSAEMPDATLATLKIQPSEPRDSAVYFCASGPGQGWSTNEKLFFGSGTQLSVL.

The chain uses TRBV10-1 and TRBJ1-4; no definite D call. The CDR3 runs 14 residues. V was trimmed by 4 bases and J by 7 bases, leaving 13 bases between them. CDR1 is WNHNN, CDR2 SYGVQD, per germline (reference sequence). The CDR3, as DNA: TGCGCCAGCAGTGTGGCAGTCGACTCTGAAAAACTGTTTTTT. This translates into CASSVAVDSEKLFF.

This clone was picked up a small number of times. The chain carries TRBV5-1 and TRBJ2-2, with 8 nucleotides matching TRBD2. V gave up 4 bases and J gave up 9 bases; unmatched junction bases: 8. The CDR3 consists of 14 residues. The V gene's germline CDR1 is SGHRS and CDR2 YFSETQ. The CDR3 region has the DNA TGCGCCAGCAGCCCATTAGCGGGAACTAGGGAGCTGTTTTTT. This sequence encodes CASSPLAGTRELFF.

The chain uses TRBV24-1 and TRBJ2-2, with 7 bases fitting TRBD2. Germline loops: CDR1 KGHDR, CDR2 SFDVKD. This CDR3 is 15 amino acids long. The V segment lost 3 bases and the J segment 2 bases; nucleotides outside the gene matches: 2. CDR3 sequence reads: CATSDPSGNTGELFF. CDR3 bases: TGTGCCACCAGTGATCCTAGCGGAAACACCGGGGAGCTGTTTTTT.

The V call is TRBV5-1, the J call TRBJ1-2; D is undetermined. With 6 bases removed from V and 2 bases from J, the gap between germline ends came to 14 bases. The germline V gene encodes CDR1 SGHRS and CDR2 YFSETQ. This CDR3 is 14 amino acids long. Here the CDR3 reads CASTISTSNYGYTF. Written as DNA, the CDR3 is TGCGCCAGCACAATATCAACGAGCAACTATGGCTACACCTTC.

This clone has just one count. The chain employs TRBV4-1 and TRBJ1-2; no clear D gene. There are 15 residues in the CDR3. The V end was cut by 0 bases, the J end by 2 bases, with 10 bases between. From germline, CDR1 is MGHRA and CDR2 YSYEKL. The CDR3 is CASSQDRRRNYGYTF. For the CDR3, the DNA is TGCGCCAGCAGCCAAGATAGGAGACGAAACTATGGCTACACCTTC.

The chain carries TRBV9 and TRBJ2-7, with D tentatively TRBD1 (6 bases). Per germline, CDR1 SGDLS and CDR2 YYNGEE. Deletions cut 4 bases from V and 3 bases from J, with 14 bases between. The CDR3 is 14 residues long. The CDR3 nucleotides read TGTGCCAGCAGCCCCAGGGGCCTCGGCTACGAGCAGTACTTC. This translates into CASSPRGLGYEQYF. The full variable domain, rest sourced from reference TRBV9 and TRBJ2-7, is DSGVTQTPKHLITATGQRVTLRCSPRSGDLSVYWYQQSLDQGLQFLIQYYNGEERAKGNILERFSAQQFPDLHSELNLSSLELGDSALYFCASSPRGLGYEQYFGPGTRLTVT.